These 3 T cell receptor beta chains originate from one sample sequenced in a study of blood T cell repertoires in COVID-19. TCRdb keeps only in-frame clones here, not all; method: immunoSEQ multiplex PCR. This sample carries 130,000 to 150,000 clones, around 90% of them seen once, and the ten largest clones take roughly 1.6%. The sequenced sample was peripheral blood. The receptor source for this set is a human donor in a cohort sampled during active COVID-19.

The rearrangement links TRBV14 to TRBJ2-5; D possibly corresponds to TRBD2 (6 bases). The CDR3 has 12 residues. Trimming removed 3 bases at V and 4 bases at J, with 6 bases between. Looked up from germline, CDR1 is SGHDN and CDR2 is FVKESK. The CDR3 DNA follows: TGTGCCAGCAGCCAGCGGGGAGAGACCCAGTACTTC. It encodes CASSQRGETQYF.

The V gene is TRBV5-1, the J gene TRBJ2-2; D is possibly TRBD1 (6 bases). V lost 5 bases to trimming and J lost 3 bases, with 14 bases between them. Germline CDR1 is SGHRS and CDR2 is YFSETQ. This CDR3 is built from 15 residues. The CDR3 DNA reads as TGCGCCAGCAGGCCCGACACAGGGTACACCGGGGAGCTGTTTTTT. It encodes CASRPDTGYTGELFF.

CDR3 sequence reads: CAWSVLSHQPQHF. CDR3 bases: TGTGCCTGGAGTGTACTCTCCCACCAGCCCCAGCATTTT. V and J are TRBV30 and TRBJ1-5; no reliable D call. There are 13 residues in the CDR3. From germline, CDR1 is GTSNPN and CDR2 SVGIG (reference sequence). Trimming cost V 0 bases and J 7 bases, with 10 bases left between them.